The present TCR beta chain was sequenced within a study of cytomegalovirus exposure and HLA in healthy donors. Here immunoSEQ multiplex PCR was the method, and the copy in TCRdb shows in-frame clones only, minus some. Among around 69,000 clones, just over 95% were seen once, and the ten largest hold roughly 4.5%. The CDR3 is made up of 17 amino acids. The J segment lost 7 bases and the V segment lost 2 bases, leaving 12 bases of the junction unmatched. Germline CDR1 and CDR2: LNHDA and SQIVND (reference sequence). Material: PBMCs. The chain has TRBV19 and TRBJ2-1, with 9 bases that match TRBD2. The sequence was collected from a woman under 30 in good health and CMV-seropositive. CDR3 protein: CASSIRGGSGSLNEQFF. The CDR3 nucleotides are TGTGCCAGTAGTATACGTGGGGGTAGCGGGAGTTTAAATGAGCAGTTCTTC.